This TCR beta chain was sequenced in a study of T cells after yellow fever vaccination. Study-level points and caveats: Booster sampling recovered most clones from primary vaccination (roughly 97% CD4, around 88% CD8). The appearance of a small share of clonotypes in both CD4 and CD8 compartments was observed. A faster peak, day 5 versus 15, was reached by the weaker secondary response. From the bulk population, abundant clonotypes could contaminate and appear within FACS-sorted repertoires.

TCRdb used MiXCR to reprocess the 5' RACE reads, holding one entry per CDR3 protein. In the table there are around 160,000 distinct CDR3 sequences, 6% to 7.5% of which are singletons. This clonotype was seen repeatedly, ten times or more. No antigen is known for it. The length of the CDR3 is 13 residues. V shed 3 bases, J shed 10 bases, and the junction held 2 bases outside the gene matches. CDR1 is SGHTA and CDR2 is FQGNSA in the germline V gene. The specimen comprised CD4+ T cells sorted from PBMCs, sampled around 5 days after the first yellow fever vaccination. This rearrangement joins TRBV7-2 to TRBJ1-3, with 11 nucleotides matching TRBD1. The sequence was obtained from a man aged 18 to 35 who received the YFV17D yellow fever vaccine. CDR3 in amino acids: CASSFGTGGTIYF. CDR3 in DNA: TGTGCCAGCAGCTTTGGGACAGGGGGGACCATATATTTT.